A single sample gave rise to the 28 T cell receptor beta chains below, sequenced in a study of patients and donors after allogeneic stem cell transplantation (dated by TCRdb to the early 2020s). Library generation was performed with RT-PCR. These reads were obtained on a NextSeq 550. TCRdb ran its own pipeline on the public reads, namely fastp trimming at Q25 and MiXCR clone calling, and kept in-frame beta chains. Every distinct CDR3 protein forms one entry, paired with its most common genes and DNA. This sample is represented by some 880,000 distinct CDR3 sequences; over 15% of them were singletons. The top ten clonotypes cover approximately 5.9% of the sample. Sequenced material: blood, either unsorted or a sorted T cell fraction (not recorded which). These receptors originate from a human donor who was either an allogeneic HSCT recipient or a stem cell or donor lymphocyte infusion donor (not recorded which). It is not recorded whose cells these are; they may come from a transplant donor.

The V call is TRBV28, the J call TRBJ2-7; D may be TRBD1 (6 bases). Germline loops: CDR1 MDHEN, CDR2 SYDVKM. The length of the CDR3 is 14 residues. V lost 3 bases and J lost 1, with 10 bases in between. The chain's CDR3 is CASSFRGNSYEQYF. DNA of the CDR3: TGTGCCAGCAGTTTCAGGGGCAATTCCTACGAGCAGTACTTC.

This clonotype occurred a few times. The chain carries TRBV7-9 and TRBJ1-1, with D maybe TRBD1 (6 bases). CDR1 and CDR2 from the germline V gene are SEHNR and FQNEAQ (reference sequence). The CDR3 is made up of 17 amino acids. V lost 5 bases and J lost 0, with 19 bases in between. CDR3 loop: CASSRRGDRHMNTEAFF. For the CDR3, the DNA is TGTGCCAGCAGCCGGAGGGGGGACCGGCACATGAACACTGAAGCTTTCTTT.

V usage is TRBV11-2 and J usage is TRBJ2-5; tentatively, D is TRBD2 (6 bases). Germline V lookup: CDR1 SGHAT, CDR2 FQNNGV. Trimming pared 1 base from V and 7 bases from J, leaving 16 bases between. The CDR3 consists of 15 residues. The CDR3, as DNA: TGTGCCAGCAGCTTAGGGGGTAGCGGCCCAGGGACCCAGTACTTC. Amino acid sequence: CASSLGGSGPGTQYF.

There are a few counts of this clonotype. This chain links TRBV19 with TRBJ1-6; a possible D gene is TRBD1 (5 bases). The CDR3 totals 16 residues. The V gene's germline CDR1 is LNHDA and CDR2 SQIVND (reference sequence). V was cut by 3 bases and J by 9 bases, with 18 bases left in between. The CDR3 DNA sequence: TGTGCCAGTAGTATCCGGGGCTTCGGTGACGGTTCACCCCTCCACTTT. Translation gives CASSIRGFGDGSPLHF.

The chain links TRBV4-2 to TRBJ1-5; 7 bases align to TRBD1. CDR3 length: 17 amino acids. Germline values: CDR1 LGHNA, CDR2 YNFKEQ. J was trimmed by 4 bases and V by 2 bases; bases with no gene match: 11. This CDR3 reads CASSQPRGGTENQPQHF. The CDR3 region has the DNA TGTGCCAGCAGCCAACCTAGAGGGGGGACAGAAAATCAGCCCCAGCATTTT.

The gene calls are TRBV20-1 and TRBJ2-7, with a weak D call TRBD1 (5 bases). Looked up from germline, CDR1 is DFQATT and CDR2 is SNEGSKA (reference sequence). This CDR3 is built from 13 residues. V was shortened by 3 bases and J by 2 bases, with 11 bases between the two germline ends. As DNA, the CDR3 is TGCAGTGCTAGTTGGGGCAGACCCTACGAGCAGTACTTC. It specifies CSASWGRPYEQYF.

The CDR3 region has the DNA TGTGCCAGCAGCAAGGAGGGACCCTACGAGCAGTACTTC. It translates to CASSKEGPYEQYF. This chain uses TRBV7-9 with TRBJ2-7, with a tentative D call TRBD2 (6 bases). Germline V gene lookup returns CDR1 SEHNR and CDR2 FQNEAQ (reference sequence). CDR3 length equals 13 residues. V gave up 5 bases and J gave up 2 bases, with 10 bases separating them.

V and J are TRBV2 and TRBJ1-1; D gene uncertain. This CDR3 is built from 15 residues. The germline V gene has CDR1 SNHLY and CDR2 FYNNEI. The V end lost 4 bases, the J end lost 1 base, and 13 bases lay between the germline ends. CDR3 in amino acids: CASSGGQGGNTEAFF. The CDR3, as DNA: TGTGCCAGCAGTGGTGGTCAAGGTGGGAACACTGAAGCTTTCTTT.

The chain is built from TRBV6-2 or TRBV6-3 and TRBJ1-1; TRBD1 aligns across 7 bases. This CDR3 spans 15 amino acids. V dropped 4 bases and J dropped 1; count of bases not matched to a gene: 6. Germline V gene data show CDR1 as MNHEY and CDR2 as SVGEGT. Written as DNA, the CDR3 is TGTGCCAGCAGTTCGGGGGGGACAGCGAACACTGAAGCTTTCTTT. This gives the protein CASSSGGTANTEAFF.

V is TRBV6-2 or TRBV6-3 and J is TRBJ1-5, with no clear D. The CDR3 is 12 residues long. V lost 6 bases to trimming and J lost 2 bases, with 5 bases between them. Germline CDR1 MNHEY, CDR2 SVGEGT. Written as DNA, the CDR3 is TGTGCCAGCAGGGACGGCAATCAGCCCCAGCATTTT. It translates to CASRDGNQPQHF.

The gene calls are TRBV16 and TRBJ1-5; 9 bases are a match to TRBD1. V lost 0 bases and J lost 9; bases outside the gene matches: 6. CDR3 length equals 15 residues. Germline-derived CDR1 and CDR2 are KGHSY and FQNENV. CDR3 loop: CASSQSTGGIRPQHF. In nucleotides, the CDR3 is TGTGCCAGCAGCCAATCGACAGGGGGTATCAGGCCCCAGCATTTT.

This chain connects TRBV7-2 to TRBJ2-1, with 7 bases lining up with TRBD2. The CDR3 covers 14 residues. Trimming cost V 5 bases and J 6 bases; bases outside gene matches: 7. The germline V gene encodes CDR1 SGHTA and CDR2 FQGNSA. The CDR3 coding sequence is TGTGCCAGCAGCCGGTCTTGGGGGGGCAATGAGCAGTTCTTC. Amino acid sequence: CASSRSWGGNEQFF. The variable domain in full, completed from reference TRBV7-2 and TRBJ2-1, reads GAGVSQSPSNKVTEKGKDVELRCDPISGHTALYWYRQSLGQGLEFLIYFQGNSAPDKSGLPSDRFSAERTGGSVSTLTIQRTQQEDSAVYLCASSRSWGGNEQFFGPGTRLTVL.

The rearrangement joins TRBV4-2 to TRBJ2-7; D is unclear. Germline-derived CDR1 and CDR2 are LGHNA and YNFKEQ. Trimming stripped 2 bases from V and 1 base from J, with 6 bases between. The CDR3 extends over 13 amino acids. CDR3 in DNA: TGTGCCAGCAGCCAACGGGCTTCCTACGAGCAGTACTTC. It translates to CASSQRASYEQYF.

The genes are TRBV11-2 and TRBJ2-5, with TRBD1 as a possible D gene (5 bases). This CDR3 spans 18 amino acids. Trimming left V 5 bases short and J 0 bases short, with 22 bases between. Germline CDR1 and CDR2: SGHAT and FQNNGV. CDR3 in amino acids: CASSPTLWGAGYQETQYF. The CDR3 coding sequence is TGTGCCAGCAGCCCTACCTTGTGGGGCGCAGGGTACCAAGAGACCCAGTACTTC.

The chain uses TRBV6-1 and TRBJ1-5; D unclear. V was trimmed by 6 bases and J by 5 bases, leaving 11 bases between them. The CDR3 extends over 13 amino acids. Germline CDR1 reads MNHNS; CDR2 reads SASEGT. The CDR3 loop is CASRKDGHQPQHF. In DNA, the CDR3 is TGTGCCAGCAGAAAGGACGGTCATCAGCCCCAGCATTTT.

The chain carries TRBV27 and TRBJ2-5; maybe TRBD1 (6 bases). CDR3 length equals 13 residues. The germline V and J ends were trimmed by 4 bases and 7 bases, with 13 bases remaining between them. The germline V gene has CDR1 MNHEY and CDR2 SMNVEV (reference sequence). CDR3 amino acids: CASSSTGPATQYF. For the CDR3, the DNA is TGTGCCAGCAGTTCCACAGGGCCGGCGACCCAGTACTTC.

The chain is built from TRBV7-2 and TRBJ2-2; 7 nucleotides agree with TRBD1. This CDR3 is 17 amino acids long. The junction had 9 bases not matched to a gene; V was cut back by 5 bases and J by 0 bases. Germline V lookup: CDR1 SGHTA, CDR2 FQGNSA. This chain's CDR3 is CASSLHRGTANTGELFF. The CDR3 nucleotides are TGTGCCAGCAGCCTCCATAGGGGGACAGCGAACACCGGGGAGCTGTTTTTT.

This clonotype was seen a few times. This rearrangement joins TRBV2 to TRBJ2-7; D is possibly TRBD1 (6 bases). The CDR3 covers 13 residues. Between the trimmed V and J ends, which lost 11 bases and 4 bases, there was a span of 18 bases. CDR1 is SNHLY and CDR2 is FYNNEI in the germline V gene. The chain's CDR3 is CAQRGYSAYEQYF. The CDR3 DNA follows: TGTGCCCAGAGGGGGTATTCGGCATACGAGCAGTACTTC. The full variable domain, its missing parts supplied by reference TRBV2 and TRBJ2-7, is EPEVTQTPSHQVTQMGQEVILRCVPISNHLYFYWYRQILGQKVEFLVSFYNNEISEKSEIFDDQFSVERPDGSNFTLKIRSTKLEDSAMYFCAQRGYSAYEQYFGPGTRLTVT.

The chain carries TRBV29-1 and TRBJ1-1; D is perhaps TRBD1 (6 bases). CDR3 length: 15 residues. Germline V gene sequence: CDR1 SQVTM, CDR2 ANQGSEA. V lost 4 bases to trimming and J lost 5 bases, with 20 bases between them. The CDR3: CSVGVRGGAGTEAFF. The CDR3 region has the DNA TGCAGCGTTGGGGTACGTGGGGGGGCAGGAACTGAAGCTTTCTTT.

V gene TRBV7-9 combines with J gene TRBJ2-3; 8 nucleotides align to TRBD1. The CDR3 is 15 amino acids. The junction had 9 bases not matched to a gene; V was cut back by 5 bases and J by 5 bases. Germline V lookup: CDR1 SEHNR, CDR2 FQNEAQ (reference sequence). The CDR3 loop reads CASSLTGGAGDTQYF. In DNA form, the CDR3 reads TGTGCCAGCAGCCTCACAGGGGGAGCGGGAGATACGCAGTATTTT. Full variable domain (missing parts from reference TRBV7-9 and TRBJ2-3): DTGVSQNPRHKITKRGQNVTFRCDPISEHNRLYWYRQTLGQGPEFLTYFQNEAQLEKSRLLSDRFSAERPKGSFSTLEIQRTEQGDSAMYLCASSLTGGAGDTQYFGPGTRLTVL.

There are a few counts of this clonotype. This chain links TRBV4-2 with TRBJ2-1; no clear D. V lost 1 base to trimming and J lost 8 bases, with 9 bases between them. The CDR3 runs to 13 residues. CDR1 LGHNA and CDR2 YNFKEQ come from the germline V gene. CDR3 in DNA: TGTGCCAGCAGCCAAGTCGGTGCGGATGAGCAGTTCTTC. Translating gives CASSQVGADEQFF.

V gene TRBV4-1 combines with J gene TRBJ2-1; 10 bases are shared with TRBD1. CDR3 length: 16 amino acids. V dropped 0 bases and J dropped 6; count of bases not matched to a gene: 5. The germline CDR1 and CDR2 sequences are MGHRA and YSYEKL. The CDR3 nucleotides read TGCGCCAGCAGCCAAGAAGGGACAGGGGTCGGCAATGAGCAGTTCTTC. This codes for CASSQEGTGVGNEQFF.

The chain uses TRBV11-2 and TRBJ1-6; D unclear. V gave up 7 bases and J gave up 12 bases, with 10 bases separating them. This CDR3 is 11 amino acids long. CDR1 is SGHAT and CDR2 is FQNNGV in the germline V gene. The CDR3 nucleotides are TGTGCCAGCAACCAGCTTGGACCCCTCCACTTT. Encoded protein: CASNQLGPLHF.

The chain recombines TRBV12-3 or TRBV12-4 with TRBJ1-1; D uncertain. The ends were cut back, 3 bases at V and 3 bases at J, with 8 bases in the middle. The CDR3 totals 13 residues. The CDR3 nucleotides are TGTGCCAGCAGTTTGAAGGTCGACACTGAAGCTTTCTTT. Translating gives CASSLKVDTEAFF.

This sequence joins TRBV7-8 and TRBJ1-5; 8 bases are a match to TRBD1. J was trimmed by 2 bases and V by 6 bases; bases with no gene match: 21. The CDR3 runs 20 residues. Germline loops: CDR1 SGHVS, CDR2 FQNEAQ. CDR3 sequence: CASRPAAGGQVPFGNQPQHF. CDR3 in DNA: TGTGCCAGCAGACCTGCGGCGGGGGGACAGGTCCCGTTCGGCAATCAGCCCCAGCATTTT.

This clonotype was observed a few times. J is TRBJ1-5 and V is TRBV27, with D unresolved. This CDR3 is 13 amino acids long. V lost 8 bases, J lost 3 bases, and 11 bases lay in between. CDR1 and CDR2 from the germline V gene are MNHEY and SMNVEV (reference sequence). Written as DNA, the CDR3 is TGTGCCAGCGGGGAGAGGGACAATCAGCCCCAGCATTTT. Translation: CASGERDNQPQHF.

This clonotype was found many times. The J gene is TRBJ2-1, the V gene TRBV12-3 or TRBV12-4; D is unresolved. The CDR3 length is 12 residues. Deletions cut 8 bases from V and 5 bases from J, with 10 bases between. The CDR3 DNA sequence: TGTGCCAGCTCCCCCCCGAACAATGAGCAGTTCTTC. It is translated as CASSPPNNEQFF.

This clonotype showed up just a few times. The rearrangement links TRBV12-3 or TRBV12-4 to TRBJ1-5; no clear D gene. The CDR3 has 12 amino acids. V was pared by 5 bases and J by 3 bases, with 5 bases between. The CDR3 DNA sequence: TGTGCCAGCAGTAGGTTCAATCAGCCCCAGCATTTT. It specifies CASSRFNQPQHF.